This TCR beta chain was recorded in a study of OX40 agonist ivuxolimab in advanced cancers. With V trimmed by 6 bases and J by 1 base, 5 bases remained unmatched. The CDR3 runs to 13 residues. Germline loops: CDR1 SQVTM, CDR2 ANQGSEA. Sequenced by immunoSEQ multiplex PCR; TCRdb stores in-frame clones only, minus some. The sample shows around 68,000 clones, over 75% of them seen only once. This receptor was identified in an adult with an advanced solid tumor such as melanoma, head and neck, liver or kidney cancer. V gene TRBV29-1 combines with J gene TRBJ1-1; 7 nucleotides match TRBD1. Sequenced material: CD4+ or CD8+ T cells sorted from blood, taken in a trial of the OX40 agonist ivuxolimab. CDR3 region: CSVRGQENTEAFF. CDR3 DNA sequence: TGCAGCGTCCGCGGACAGGAGAACACTGAAGCTTTCTTT.